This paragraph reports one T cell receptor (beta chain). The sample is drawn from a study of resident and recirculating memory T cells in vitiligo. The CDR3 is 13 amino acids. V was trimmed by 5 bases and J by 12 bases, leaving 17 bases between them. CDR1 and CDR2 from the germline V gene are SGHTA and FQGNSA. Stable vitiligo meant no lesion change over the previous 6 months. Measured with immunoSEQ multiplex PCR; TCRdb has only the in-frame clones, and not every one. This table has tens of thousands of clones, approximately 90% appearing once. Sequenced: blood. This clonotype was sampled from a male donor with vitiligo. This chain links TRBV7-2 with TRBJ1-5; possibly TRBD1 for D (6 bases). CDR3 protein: CASSPGQLQDQHF. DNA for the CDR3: TGTGCCAGCAGCCCGGGACAACTTCAGGACCAGCATTTT.